Presented here are 16 T cell receptor beta chains from one specimen sequenced in a study of shared clonotypes between healthy human individuals. The data were produced by immunoSEQ multiplex PCR, yet TCRdb's version contains in-frame clones alone and is incomplete. Of about 2,200,000 clones in the sample, 90% to 95% were seen once. CD45RO-negative, CCR7-selected cells formed the naive CD8 fraction, which excluded terminally differentiated effector memory CD45RA+ cells. The sample taken for sequencing was naive CD8+ T cells from PBMCs. The source is a man younger than 35 in good health. Some clones in this sample may be carry-over from other donors' samples.

The chain recombines TRBV15 with TRBJ1-6, with no clear D. The CDR3 has 15 residues. CDR1 is LNHNV, CDR2 YYDKDF, per germline (reference sequence). The ends were cut back, 2 bases at V and 6 bases at J, with 11 bases in the middle. The CDR3 sequence: CATSRSRSGNSPLHF. CDR3 nucleotides: TGTGCCACCAGCAGATCGCGATCCGGTAATTCACCCCTCCACTTT.

In the case of this clone: Sequence at one end of the junction differs from germline and may be a read error. This sequence joins TRBV6-4 and TRBJ1-1; the D is unclear. The CDR3 has 14 amino acids. From germline, CDR1 is MRHNA and CDR2 SNTAGT. The CDR3 nucleotides are TGTGCCAGCAGTGACTCTCTTATTTTAGGCCCCACCCTCTTT. Residues: CASSDSLILGPTLF.

This chain uses TRBV19 with TRBJ1-2; D unresolved. The V end lost 3 bases, the J end lost 0 bases, and 5 bases lay between the germline ends. The CDR3 has 13 amino acids. Germline V CDR1 and CDR2: LNHDA, SQIVND (reference sequence). The CDR3 DNA follows: TGTGCCAGTAGTATGGAAGCTAACTATGGCTACACCTTC. Its translation is CASSMEANYGYTF.

The chain uses TRBV29-1 and TRBJ2-1; D is unclear. The CDR3 length is 14 residues. Germline values: CDR1 SQVTM, CDR2 ANQGSEA. V lost 7 bases and J 3 bases, leaving 16 bases between the germline ends. Written as DNA, the CDR3 is TGCAGCGGCCGGATGTCTGGGCTCTACAATGAGCAGTTCTTC. Translated, it gives CSGRMSGLYNEQFF.

CDR3 residues: CASSTFGQGISGELFF. The CDR3 nucleotides read TGTGCCAGTAGTACCTTCGGACAGGGTATATCCGGGGAGCTGTTTTTT. V usage is TRBV19 and J usage is TRBJ2-2; 8 bases map to TRBD1. This CDR3 contains 16 residues. Germline V gene data show CDR1 as LNHDA and CDR2 as SQIVND (reference sequence). Losses at the gene ends were 4 bases for V and 6 bases for J; bases not matched to a gene: 10.

This clone showed up just once. The chain is built from TRBV27 and TRBJ2-7, with D uncertain. Trimming removed 1 base from V and 7 bases from J, with 11 bases in between. Germline CDR1 and CDR2: MNHEY and SMNVEV (reference sequence). The CDR3 has 13 amino acids. The CDR3 loop reads CASSLYPSLEQYF. The CDR3, as DNA: TGTGCCAGCAGTTTATACCCCAGTCTGGAGCAGTACTTC.

V gene TRBV29-1 combines with J gene TRBJ2-2, with a weak D call TRBD2 (6 bases). Germline values: CDR1 SQVTM, CDR2 ANQGSEA. V was clipped by 1 base and J by 4 bases, with 13 bases between them. The CDR3 extends over 15 amino acids. The CDR3 nucleotides read TGCAGCGTTGAAGGATTGGAGGGGCGCACCGGGGAGCTGTTTTTT. This codes for CSVEGLEGRTGELFF.

The V and J genes are TRBV28 and TRBJ2-3, with TRBD1 matching over 8 bases. CDR1 and CDR2 (germline): MDHEN, SYDVKM. Losses at the gene ends were 2 bases for V and 4 bases for J; bases not matched to a gene: 26. The CDR3 contains 22 residues. In DNA, the CDR3 is TGTGCCAGCAGTTTAATCGGCCTCCAGGGGGCTAAAACGCGTGAATGGCCAGATACGCAGTATTTT. This translates into CASSLIGLQGAKTREWPDTQYF.

Regarding this clone: Other DNA sequences within the sample encode an identical CDR3. The chain recombines TRBV27 with TRBJ2-1, with D possibly TRBD1 on 5 matching bases. Germline CDR1 is MNHEY and CDR2 is SMNVEV (reference sequence). The V end lost 3 bases, the J end lost 4 bases, and 10 bases lay between the germline ends. The CDR3 spans 14 residues. The CDR3 protein is CASSFSRVYNEQFF. The DNA of the CDR3 is TGTGCCAGCAGTTTTTCCAGGGTGTACAATGAGCAGTTCTTC.

On this clone: Other DNA sequences within the sample encode an identical CDR3. The V gene is TRBV11-2, the J gene TRBJ1-5, with unresolved D. Trimming left V 1 base short and J 7 bases short, with 5 bases between. The CDR3 loop spans 12 amino acids. Germline loops: CDR1 SGHAT, CDR2 FQNNGV. The CDR3: CASSLGGQPQHF. The CDR3 DNA reads as TGTGCCAGCAGCTTAGGAGGGCAGCCCCAGCATTTT.

Regarding this clone: At the DNA level, this CDR3 is encoded by other sequences in the same sample as well. The CDR3 bases are TGTGCCAGCAGTTTCCCGGACAGGGCCTACGAGCAGTACTTC. Its translation: CASSFPDRAYEQYF. The chain is built from TRBV28 and TRBJ2-7, with 8 bases identical to TRBD1. V trimming: 3 bases; J trimming: 2 bases; junction bases outside the gene matches: 3. The CDR3 is made up of 14 amino acids. Germline V gene sequence: CDR1 MDHEN, CDR2 SYDVKM.

In DNA, the CDR3 is TGTGCCAGCAGCAAATGTAGGGGGCAGGATACCAAAAACATTCAGTACTTC. This gives the protein CASSKCRGQDTKNIQYF. This sequence joins TRBV21-1 and TRBJ2-4; the table's D call, TRBD1, has no DNA check behind it. TRBV21-1 is recorded as a pseudogene. This CDR3 contains 17 residues.

J is TRBJ1-2 and V is TRBV19; D is unclear. Germline CDR1 reads LNHDA; CDR2 reads SQIVND (reference sequence). The CDR3 contains 12 residues. The ends were cut back, 4 bases at V and 6 bases at J, with 9 bases in the middle. The DNA for the CDR3 is TGTGCCAGTAGTAGCGCCCGGGATGGCTACACCTTC. As protein: CASSSARDGYTF.

The CDR3 protein is CASSFRDRASYEQYF. The CDR3 DNA reads TGTGCCAGCAGCTTCCGGGACAGGGCCTCCTACGAGCAGTACTTC. The V gene is TRBV7-8, the J gene TRBJ2-7, with 9 bases matching TRBD1. The CDR3 is 15 residues long. The junction had 3 bases not matched to a gene; V was cut back by 3 bases and J by 0 bases. Germline V gene sequence: CDR1 SGHVS, CDR2 FQNEAQ.

The chain is built from TRBV27 and TRBJ2-3; D gene ambiguous. Germline CDR1 reads MNHEY; CDR2 reads SMNVEV (reference sequence). There are 14 residues in the CDR3. V lost 5 bases, J lost 0 bases, and 9 bases lay in between. CDR3 in amino acids: CASSDILSTDTQYF. In DNA, the CDR3 is TGTGCCAGCAGTGACATCTTAAGCACAGATACGCAGTATTTT.

The chain uses TRBV30 and TRBJ1-1; D remains unclear. V lost 0 bases to trimming and J lost 5 bases, with 10 bases between them. Germline CDR1 and CDR2: GTSNPN and SVGIG (reference sequence). This CDR3 region has 13 residues. The CDR3 DNA reads TGTGCCTGGAGTGTAGTGGCTGGGACTGAAGCTTTCTTT. Amino acid sequence: CAWSVVAGTEAFF.